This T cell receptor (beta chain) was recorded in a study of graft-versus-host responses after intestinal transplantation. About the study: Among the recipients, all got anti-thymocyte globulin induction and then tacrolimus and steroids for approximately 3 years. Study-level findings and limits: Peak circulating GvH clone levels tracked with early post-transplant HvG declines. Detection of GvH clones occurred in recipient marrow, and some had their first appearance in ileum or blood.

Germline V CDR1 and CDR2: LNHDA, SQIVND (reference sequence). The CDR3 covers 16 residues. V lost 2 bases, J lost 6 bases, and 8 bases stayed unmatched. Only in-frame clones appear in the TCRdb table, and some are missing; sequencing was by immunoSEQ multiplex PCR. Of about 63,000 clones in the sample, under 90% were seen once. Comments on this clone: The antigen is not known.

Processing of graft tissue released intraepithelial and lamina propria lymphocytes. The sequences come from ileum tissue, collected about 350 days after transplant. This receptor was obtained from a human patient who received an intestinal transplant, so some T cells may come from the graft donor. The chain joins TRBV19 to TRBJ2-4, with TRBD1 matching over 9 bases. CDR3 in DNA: TGTGCCAGTAGTATAAGCACAGGGGGCCGAGGAAACATTCAGTACTTC. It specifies CASSISTGGRGNIQYF.